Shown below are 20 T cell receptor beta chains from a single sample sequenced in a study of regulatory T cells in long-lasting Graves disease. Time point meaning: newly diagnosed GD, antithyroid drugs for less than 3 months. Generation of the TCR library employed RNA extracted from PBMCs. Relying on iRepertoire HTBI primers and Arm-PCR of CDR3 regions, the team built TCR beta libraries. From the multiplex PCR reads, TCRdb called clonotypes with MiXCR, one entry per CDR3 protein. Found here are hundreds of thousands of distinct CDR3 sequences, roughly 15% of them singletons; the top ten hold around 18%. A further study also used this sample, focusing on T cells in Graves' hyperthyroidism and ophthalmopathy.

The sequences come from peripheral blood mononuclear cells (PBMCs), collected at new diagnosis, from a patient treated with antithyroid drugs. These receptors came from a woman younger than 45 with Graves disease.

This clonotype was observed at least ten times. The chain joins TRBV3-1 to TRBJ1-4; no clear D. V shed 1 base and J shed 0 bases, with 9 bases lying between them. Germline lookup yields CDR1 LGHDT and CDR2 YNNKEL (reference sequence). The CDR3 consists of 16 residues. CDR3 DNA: TGTGCCAGCAGCCAAGGCTCCGGGACAACTAATGAAAAACTGTTTTTT. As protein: CASSQGSGTTNEKLFF.

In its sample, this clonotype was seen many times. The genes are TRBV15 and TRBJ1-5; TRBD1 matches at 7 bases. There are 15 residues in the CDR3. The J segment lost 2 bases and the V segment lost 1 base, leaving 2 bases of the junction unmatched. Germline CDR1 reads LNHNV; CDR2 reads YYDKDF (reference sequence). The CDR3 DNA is TGTGCCACCAGCAGAGTAGGGACAGGCAATCAGCCCCAGCATTTT. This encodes CATSRVGTGNQPQHF.

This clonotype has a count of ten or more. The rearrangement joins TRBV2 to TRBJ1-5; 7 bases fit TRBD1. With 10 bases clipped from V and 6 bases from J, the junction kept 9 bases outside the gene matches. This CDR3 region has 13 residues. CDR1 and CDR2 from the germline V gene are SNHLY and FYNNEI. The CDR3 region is CATKQGLTQPQHF. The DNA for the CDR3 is TGTGCCACGAAACAGGGGCTGACTCAGCCCCAGCATTTT.

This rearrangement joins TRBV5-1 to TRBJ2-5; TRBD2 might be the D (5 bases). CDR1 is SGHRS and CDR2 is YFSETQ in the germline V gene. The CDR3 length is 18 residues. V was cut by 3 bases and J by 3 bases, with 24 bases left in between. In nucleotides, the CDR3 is TGCGCCAGCAGCTACGACCCGGTAACTAGTGGTGGGGAAGAGACCCAGTACTTC. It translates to CASSYDPVTSGGEETQYF.

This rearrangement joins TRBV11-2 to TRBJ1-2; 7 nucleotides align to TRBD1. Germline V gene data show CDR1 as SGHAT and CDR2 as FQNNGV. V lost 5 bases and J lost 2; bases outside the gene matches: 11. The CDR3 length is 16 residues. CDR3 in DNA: TGTGCCAGCAGCAGAATTCGGGACAGAATCAACTATGGCTACACCTTC. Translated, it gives CASSRIRDRINYGYTF.

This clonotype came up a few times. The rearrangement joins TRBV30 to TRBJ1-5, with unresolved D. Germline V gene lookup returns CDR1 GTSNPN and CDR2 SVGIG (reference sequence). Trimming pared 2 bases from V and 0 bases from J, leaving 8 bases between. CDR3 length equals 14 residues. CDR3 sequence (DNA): TGTGCCTGGAGTCTAGGGTATAGCAATCAGCCCCAGCATTTT. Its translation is CAWSLGYSNQPQHF.

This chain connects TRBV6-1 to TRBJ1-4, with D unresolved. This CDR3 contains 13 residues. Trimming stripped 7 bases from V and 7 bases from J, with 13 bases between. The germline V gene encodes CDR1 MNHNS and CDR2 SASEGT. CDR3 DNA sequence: TGTGCCAGCACCCGACTCCCACTTGAAAAACTGTTTTTT. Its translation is CASTRLPLEKLFF.

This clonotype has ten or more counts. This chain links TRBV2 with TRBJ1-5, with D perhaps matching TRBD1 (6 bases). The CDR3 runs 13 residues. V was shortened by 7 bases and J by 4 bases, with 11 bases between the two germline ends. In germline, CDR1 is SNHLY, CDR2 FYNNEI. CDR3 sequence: CASNTGLNQPQHF. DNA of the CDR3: TGTGCCAGCAATACAGGGCTAAATCAGCCCCAGCATTTT.

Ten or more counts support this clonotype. The CDR3, as DNA: TGTGCCAGCAGCGATGACGAGCTGTACAATCAGCCCCAGCATTTT. It specifies CASSDDELYNQPQHF. The chain employs TRBV2 and TRBJ1-5; D unclear. The CDR3 length is 15 residues. The germline gives CDR1 SNHLY, CDR2 FYNNEI. The V and J ends lost 6 bases and 3 bases respectively, with 15 bases between them.

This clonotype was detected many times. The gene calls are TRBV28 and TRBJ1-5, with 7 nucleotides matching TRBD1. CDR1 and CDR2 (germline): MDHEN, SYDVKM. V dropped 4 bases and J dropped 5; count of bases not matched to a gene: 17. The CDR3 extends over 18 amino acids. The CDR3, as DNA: TGTGCCAGCAGTTCCGGTGGGGTAAAGAGACAGGGCCATCAGCCCCAGCATTTT. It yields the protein CASSSGGVKRQGHQPQHF.

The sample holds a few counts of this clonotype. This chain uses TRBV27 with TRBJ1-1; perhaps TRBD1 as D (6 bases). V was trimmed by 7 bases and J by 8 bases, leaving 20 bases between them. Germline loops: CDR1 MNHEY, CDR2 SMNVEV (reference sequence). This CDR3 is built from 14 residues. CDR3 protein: CASTIGGASREAFF. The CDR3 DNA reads TGTGCCAGCACCATAGGGGGGGCCTCAAGGGAAGCTTTCTTT.

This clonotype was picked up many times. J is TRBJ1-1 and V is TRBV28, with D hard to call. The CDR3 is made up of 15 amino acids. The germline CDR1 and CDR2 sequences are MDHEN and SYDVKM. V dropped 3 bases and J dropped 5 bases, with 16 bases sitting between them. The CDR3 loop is CASSLLTTRVTEAFF. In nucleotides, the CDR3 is TGTGCCAGCAGTTTGCTTACCACGAGGGTAACTGAAGCTTTCTTT.

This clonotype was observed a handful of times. The CDR3 DNA reads as TGTGCCACCAGTGATACAGGGGGCGATGAGCAGTTCTTC. Its protein is CATSDTGGDEQFF. This chain uses TRBV24-1 with TRBJ2-1; 9 positions agree with TRBD1. The CDR3 length is 13 residues. CDR1 and CDR2 from the germline V gene are KGHDR and SFDVKD. The trim removed 3 bases at V and 8 bases at J, leaving 1 base unmatched.

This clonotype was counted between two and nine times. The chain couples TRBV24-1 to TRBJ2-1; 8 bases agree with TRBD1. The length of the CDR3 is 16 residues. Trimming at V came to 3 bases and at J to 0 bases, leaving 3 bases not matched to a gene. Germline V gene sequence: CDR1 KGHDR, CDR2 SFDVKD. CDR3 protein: CATSDIQGDSYNEQFF. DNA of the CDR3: TGTGCCACCAGTGATATACAGGGGGACTCCTACAATGAGCAGTTCTTC.

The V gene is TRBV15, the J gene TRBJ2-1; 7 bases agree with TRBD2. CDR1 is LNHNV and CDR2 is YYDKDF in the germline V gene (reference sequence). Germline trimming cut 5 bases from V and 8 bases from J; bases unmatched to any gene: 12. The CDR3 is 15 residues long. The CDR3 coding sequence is TGTGCCACCAGCCCTAGACTAGCCGGAGCGGATGAGCAGTTCTTC. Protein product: CATSPRLAGADEQFF.

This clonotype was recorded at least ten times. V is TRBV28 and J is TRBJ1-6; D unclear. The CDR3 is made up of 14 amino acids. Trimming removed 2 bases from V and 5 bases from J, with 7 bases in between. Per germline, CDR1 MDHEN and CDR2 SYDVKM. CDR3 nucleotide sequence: TGTGCCAGCAGTTTAACACAGCATAATTCACCCCTCCACTTT. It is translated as CASSLTQHNSPLHF.

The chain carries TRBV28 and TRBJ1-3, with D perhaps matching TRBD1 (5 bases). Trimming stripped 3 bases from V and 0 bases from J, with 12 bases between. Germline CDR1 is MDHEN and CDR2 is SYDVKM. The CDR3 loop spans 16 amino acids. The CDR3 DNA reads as TGTGCCAGCAGTTTCGGGGGTGTCCACTCTGGAAACACCATATATTTT. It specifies CASSFGGVHSGNTIYF.

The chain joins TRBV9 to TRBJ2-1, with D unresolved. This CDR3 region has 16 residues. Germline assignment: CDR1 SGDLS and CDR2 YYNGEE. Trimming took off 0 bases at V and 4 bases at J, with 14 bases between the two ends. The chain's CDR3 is CASSVVGASNYNEQFF. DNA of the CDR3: TGTGCCAGCAGCGTAGTAGGAGCATCCAATTACAATGAGCAGTTCTTC.

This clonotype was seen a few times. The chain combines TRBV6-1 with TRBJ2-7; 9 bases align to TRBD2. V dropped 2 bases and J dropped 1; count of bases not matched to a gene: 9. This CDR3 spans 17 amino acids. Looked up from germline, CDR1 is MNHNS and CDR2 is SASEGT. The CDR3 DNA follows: TGTGCCAGCAGTGAACAGGTACTAGCGGGCGGATCCTACGAGCAGTACTTC. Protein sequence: CASSEQVLAGGSYEQYF.

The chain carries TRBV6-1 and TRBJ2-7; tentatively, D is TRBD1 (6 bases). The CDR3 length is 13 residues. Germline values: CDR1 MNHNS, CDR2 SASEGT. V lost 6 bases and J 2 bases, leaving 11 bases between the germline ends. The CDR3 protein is CASRDRSAYEQYF. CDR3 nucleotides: TGTGCCAGCAGGGACAGATCAGCCTACGAGCAGTACTTC.